This TCR beta chain is from a study of monozygotic twins with cystic fibrosis. Method: immunoSEQ multiplex PCR; TCRdb's copy keeps in-frame clones and lacks some. The sample includes about 36,000 clones, about 87% of them seen just once. CDR1 is MGHDK, CDR2 SYGVNS, per germline. The CDR3 extends over 12 amino acids. With 8 bases clipped from V and 6 bases from J, the junction kept 5 bases outside the gene matches. To note about this clone: Its specificity is not known.

General study results and limits: The repertoire was suggested to be naive-dominated, clonality median approximately 0.0093.

Sequencing used blood. The V and J genes are TRBV25-1 and TRBJ2-3, with TRBD1 matching over 7 bases. The clonotype comes from a girl aged 2-9 years with cystic fibrosis. CDR3 loop: CASGPTGDTQYF. CDR3 in DNA: TGTGCCAGCGGTCCGACAGGGGATACGCAGTATTTT.